A selection of T cell receptor beta chains follows, all from one sample in a study of beta chain features in type 1 diabetes. The repertoire was sequenced with immunoSEQ multiplex PCR; TCRdb's copy has only in-frame clones and lacks some. The sample contains 600,000 to 650,000 clones, roughly a sixth of which appear only once. The sequenced material came from naive CD4+ T cells from blood. The source of these receptors is a man between 18 and 29 years old in good health. Each CDR3 is given with its conserved first and last residue. Each record gives: clone size, J gene, D gene, V gene, CDR3 protein, CDR3 DNA. A D gene is named only where the DNA matches it firmly. Rows give clone size only sometimes, using once, few, many, or a class for an expanded clone.

. TRBJ2-1 . TRBV5-4 CASSQEEIPNEQFF TGTGCCAGCAGCCAAGAGGAGATCCCGAATGAGCAGTTCTTC
few TRBJ1-2 TRBD1 TRBV9 CASSARQGVDYGYTF TGTGCCAGCAGCGCACGACAGGGGGTGGACTATGGCTACACCTTC
. TRBJ2-1 TRBD2 TRBV5-1 CASTPLAGVSNEQFF TGCGCCAGCACCCCCCTAGCGGGAGTTAGCAATGAGCAGTTCTTC
. TRBJ2-2 TRBD1 TRBV14 CASRDREFTGELFF TGTGCCAGCAGGGACAGGGAGTTCACCGGGGAGCTGTTTTTT
few TRBJ2-1 TRBD2 TRBV4-1 CASSQSGTSGRGEQFF TGCGCCAGCAGCCAGTCCGGGACTAGCGGGAGAGGTGAGCAGTTCTTC
. TRBJ2-7 TRBD2 TRBV4-3 CASSQDPGTSGSHEQYF TGCGCCAGCAGCCAAGATCCCGGGACTAGCGGGAGCCACGAGCAGTACTTC
few TRBJ2-5 . TRBV7-2 CASSLVSGYQETQYF TGTGCCAGCAGCTTGGTTAGCGGATATCAAGAGACCCAGTACTTC
. TRBJ2-1 . TRBV6-5 CASSYSNPGDEQFF TGTGCCAGCAGTTACTCGAATCCTGGGGATGAGCAGTTCTTC
. TRBJ1-2 . TRBV7-3 CASSLTHGAGYGYTF TGTGCCAGCAGCTTAACGCACGGGGCTGGCTATGGCTACACCTTC
. TRBJ2-7 . TRBV5-4 CASSFPGRSREQYF TGTGCCAGCAGCTTTCCAGGGAGGTCGCGGGAGCAGTACTTC
. TRBJ1-2 TRBD1 TRBV7-3 CASSLAGQIVVGYTF TGTGCCAGCAGCTTAGCGGGACAGATAGTAGTTGGCTACACCTTC
. TRBJ1-1 . TRBV15 CATSRQETEAFF TGTGCCACCAGCAGACAGGAAACTGAAGCTTTCTTT
. TRBJ2-3 . TRBV19 CASSILTTDTQYF TGTGCCAGTAGTATTCTAACAACAGATACGCAGTATTTT
few TRBJ1-2 . TRBV29-1 CSVPPAGSYGYTF TGCAGCGTTCCCCCGGCGGGATCCTATGGCTACACCTTC
few TRBJ2-7 . TRBV7-6 CASSLASDTTYEQYF TGTGCCAGCAGCTTAGCGTCGGACACCACCTACGAGCAGTACTTC
few TRBJ1-1 TRBD1 TRBV19 CASRTTGVGTEAFF TGTGCCAGTAGGACAACAGGGGTAGGGACTGAAGCTTTCTTT
. TRBJ1-5 TRBD1 TRBV29-1 CSVRTGSALSNQPQHF TGCAGCGTACGGACAGGCTCGGCCCTTTCCAATCAGCCCCAGCATTTT
few TRBJ2-6 TRBD1 TRBV9 CASSGNLQGALGSGANVLTF TGTGCCAGCAGCGGGAACTTACAGGGGGCGCTAGGCTCTGGGGCCAACGTCCTGACTTTC
. TRBJ2-1 TRBD2 TRBV12-5 CASGSVVAGLAGVWQFF TGTGCTAGTGGCTCAGTTGTGGCAGGGCTAGCGGGAGTTTGGCAGTTCTTC
. TRBJ1-1 . TRBV19 CASSIDRDTEAFF TGTGCCAGTAGTATAGATCGGGACACTGAAGCTTTCTTT
. TRBJ2-1 TRBD2 TRBV7-2 CASSLAGGHNEQFF TGTGCCAGCAGCTTAGCGGGAGGGCACAATGAGCAGTTCTTC
few TRBJ1-2 . TRBV4-3 CASSQAGTKGYTF TGCGCCAGCAGCCAAGCCGGGACTAAAGGCTACACCTTC
. TRBJ2-2 TRBD2 TRBV7-2 CASSTPGLAGERGTGELFF TGTGCCAGCAGCACGCCGGGACTAGCGGGAGAACGGGGTACCGGGGAGCTGTTTTTT
few TRBJ2-6 . TRBV30 CAWSTGGRGASGANVLTF TGTGCCTGGAGTACCGGGGGGCGCGGGGCCTCTGGGGCCAACGTCCTGACTTTC
. TRBJ2-3 TRBD2 TRBV29-1 CSVELAGVTQYF TGCAGCGTTGAACTAGCGGGGGTTACGCAGTATTTT
. TRBJ1-2 . TRBV7-2 CASSLDSTSGYGYTF TGTGCCAGCAGCTTAGACAGCACCTCTGGCTATGGCTACACCTTC
. TRBJ2-1 TRBD2 TRBV9 CASSVITSGSYNEQFF TGTGCCAGCAGCGTCATCACTAGCGGCTCCTACAATGAGCAGTTCTTC
few TRBJ2-1 TRBD2 TRBV29-1 CSVHPGLGNNEQFF TGCAGCGTTCATCCGGGACTAGGGAACAATGAGCAGTTCTTC
few TRBJ2-5 . TRBV19 CASSIWGQETQYF TGTGCCAGTAGTATTTGGGGGCAAGAGACCCAGTACTTC
few TRBJ2-7 . TRBV21-1 CAGQFIEQYF TGTGCCGGACAGTTTATAGAGCAGTACTTC
. TRBJ1-2 . TRBV7-8 CASSPRTGDYGYTF TGTGCCAGCAGCCCCCGGACGGGGGACTATGGCTACACCTTC
few TRBJ1-1 TRBD1 TRBV30 CAWSHRGVMGTEAFF TGTGCCTGGAGCCACAGGGGGGTTATGGGAACTGAAGCTTTCTTT
. TRBJ2-7 . TRBV29-1 CSAGGETLRSYEQYF TGCAGCGCCGGGGGAGAGACCCTCCGATCCTACGAGCAGTACTTC
. TRBJ2-7 TRBD1 TRBV7-2 CASSSPRDRGSYEQYF TGTGCCAGCAGCTCCCCCCGGGACAGGGGATCCTACGAGCAGTACTTC
few TRBJ1-2 . TRBV9 CASSPDKNYGYTF TGTGCCAGCAGCCCGGACAAAAACTATGGCTACACCTTC
few TRBJ2-1 TRBD1 TRBV6-5 CASSYGRGLSNEQFF TGTGCCAGCAGTTACGGTAGGGGGCTCTCCAATGAGCAGTTCTTC
few TRBJ1-1 TRBD1 TRBV29-1 CSVGRDRGAVTEAFF TGCAGCGTTGGAAGGGACAGGGGAGCTGTCACTGAAGCTTTCTTT
. TRBJ1-6 TRBD1 TRBV30 CAWSPPLGTGRSPLHF TGTGCCTGGAGTCCCCCACTCGGGACAGGGCGGTCACCCCTCCACTTT
few TRBJ2-2 . TRBV5-6 CASSFRVTNTGELFF TGTGCCAGCAGCTTCCGGGTTACGAACACCGGGGAGCTGTTTTTT
. TRBJ1-1 . TRBV29-1 CSVEGGTAEAFF TGCAGCGTTGAAGGGGGGACCGCTGAAGCTTTCTTT
. TRBJ2-7 TRBD1 TRBV29-1 CSVGTGNYEQYF TGCAGCGTGGGGACAGGAAACTACGAGCAGTACTTC
many TRBJ2-1 . TRBV7-9 CASSPRQYNEQFF TGTGCCAGCAGCCCACGACAGTACAATGAGCAGTTCTTC
few TRBJ2-1 TRBD1 TRBV29-1 CSVGTGISNEQFF TGCAGCGTTGGGACAGGGATAAGCAATGAGCAGTTCTTC
few TRBJ2-1 TRBD2 TRBV4-1 CASRLLWRENDNEQFF TGCGCCAGCAGACTCCTATGGCGGGAGAACGACAATGAGCAGTTCTTC
. TRBJ1-3 . TRBV21-1 CASSKARGAGNTIYF TGTGCCAGCAGCAAAGCAAGGGGTGCGGGAAACACCATATATTTT
. TRBJ2-5 . TRBV5-1 CASSLVTGTQETQYF TGCGCCAGCAGCTTGGTGACAGGCACCCAAGAGACCCAGTACTTC